Below are 15 T cell receptor beta chains sequenced from a single sample in a study of blood T cell repertoires in COVID-19. Profiled with immunoSEQ multiplex PCR; TCRdb holds only in-frame clones, not every one. The data contain a few hundred thousand clones, approximately 88% of them singletons. Sample: peripheral blood. The receptors originated from a woman in her 30s with COVID-19, enrolled during active disease.

The chain combines TRBV9 with TRBJ2-1; a weak D match, TRBD2 (6 bases). V gave up 5 bases and J gave up 7 bases, with 13 bases separating them. The CDR3 totals 13 residues. Germline V gene data show CDR1 as SGDLS and CDR2 as YYNGEE. CDR3 nucleotides: TGTGCCAGCAGTGCCAACGGGGGAAATGAGCAGTTCTTC. Amino acid sequence: CASSANGGNEQFF. The full variable domain, rest sourced from reference TRBV9 and TRBJ2-1, is DSGVTQTPKHLITATGQRVTLRCSPRSGDLSVYWYQQSLDQGLQFLIQYYNGEERAKGNILERFSAQQFPDLHSELNLSSLELGDSALYFCASSANGGNEQFFGPGTRLTVL.

V is TRBV7-9 and J is TRBJ1-1; 8 bases fit TRBD1. CDR1 and CDR2 (germline): SEHNR, FQNEAQ (reference sequence). CDR3 length: 18 residues. Trimming took 5 bases from V and 4 from J; bases not matched to a gene: 18. In DNA form, the CDR3 reads TGTGCCAGCAGCGCCCTCAGGGGGCACCCTGAATATGGCACTGAAGCTTTCTTT. Translation gives CASSALRGHPEYGTEAFF.

V gene TRBV7-2 combines with J gene TRBJ1-5, with TRBD1 as a possible D gene (6 bases). Germline CDR1 reads SGHTA; CDR2 reads FQGNSA. This CDR3 is 15 amino acids long. Trimming shortened V by 1 base and J by 3 bases, and 10 bases separated the two germline ends. CDR3: CASSLGGQHNQPQHF. The CDR3, as DNA: TGTGCCAGCAGCTTAGGGGGGCAGCACAATCAGCCCCAGCATTTT.

This chain connects TRBV10-3 to TRBJ1-5; the D is unclear. The CDR3 has 11 residues. The germline V gene encodes CDR1 ENHRY and CDR2 SYGVKD. The CDR3 protein is CAAGSNQPQHF. In nucleotides, the CDR3 is TGTGCGGCGGGTAGCAATCAGCCCCAGCATTTT.

This chain connects TRBV9 to TRBJ1-3; no reliable D call. The germline CDR1 and CDR2 sequences are SGDLS and YYNGEE. The CDR3 runs 16 residues. With 1 base removed from V and 4 bases from J, the gap between germline ends came to 15 bases. CDR3 sequence reads: CASSVSTELLGNTIYF. CDR3 DNA sequence: TGTGCCAGCAGCGTATCCACGGAGTTGTTGGGAAACACCATATATTTT.

The rearrangement uses TRBV27 and TRBJ1-4; no reliable D call. This CDR3 comprises 14 residues. Looked up from germline, CDR1 is MNHEY and CDR2 is SMNVEV (reference sequence). V dropped 2 bases and J dropped 4 bases, with 8 bases sitting between them. The CDR3 DNA sequence: TGTGCCAGCAGTTTAATGGGAGATAATGAAAAACTGTTTTTT. Residues: CASSLMGDNEKLFF.

The chain recombines TRBV3-1 (or the pseudogene TRBV3-2) with TRBJ1-2, with TRBD1 as a possible D gene (6 bases). Germline values: CDR1 LGHDT, CDR2 YNNKEL (reference sequence). This CDR3 region has 14 residues. V was pared by 0 bases and J by 4 bases, with 9 bases between. CDR3 in DNA: TGTGCCAGCAGCCAAGAACAGGGTCCCTATGGCTACACCTTC. It is translated as CASSQEQGPYGYTF.

The chain carries TRBV4-3 and TRBJ1-6; D is possibly TRBD1 (6 bases). CDR3 length equals 16 residues. Trimming left V 4 bases short and J 10 bases short, with 20 bases between. In germline, CDR1 is LGHNA, CDR2 YSLEER. The DNA of the CDR3 is TGCGCCAGCAGCCCAAGCGTATCAGGGGAAGGCTCACCCCTCCACTTT. Translation gives CASSPSVSGEGSPLHF.

Only one count was recorded for this clone. V and J are TRBV21-1 and TRBJ1-2; the table calls TRBD1, which could not be checked here. TRBV21-1 is a pseudogene segment. This CDR3 spans 13 amino acids. CDR3 region: CASSKGDSYGYTF. The DNA of the CDR3 is TGTGCCAGCAGCAAGGGGGACAGCTATGGCTACACCTTC.

A word on this clone: Distinct nucleotide sequences in the sample also encode this CDR3. This chain uses TRBV5-1 with TRBJ1-1; D is possibly TRBD1 (5 bases). Trimming cost V 7 bases and J 1 base, with 8 bases left between them. Germline CDR1 SGHRS, CDR2 YFSETQ. This CDR3 spans 12 amino acids. The CDR3 nucleotides read TGCGCCAGCCGGAGGGGGAACACTGAAGCTTTCTTT. It specifies CASRRGNTEAFF.

This rearrangement joins TRBV5-3 to TRBJ2-5; 7 bases map to TRBD1. TRBV5-3 is flagged as an ORF with uncertain function. The J segment lost 2 bases and the V segment lost 3 bases, leaving 13 bases of the junction unmatched. The CDR3 runs to 17 residues. CDR3 in amino acids: CARSSTEDRVRQETQYF. Here the CDR3 DNA reads TGTGCCAGAAGCTCAACTGAAGACAGGGTTCGGCAAGAGACCCAGTACTTC.

The chain carries TRBV6-2 or TRBV6-3 and TRBJ1-5, with TRBD1 matching over 7 bases. The CDR3 consists of 14 residues. Germline values: CDR1 MNHEY, CDR2 SVGEGT. V lost 2 bases to trimming and J lost 10 bases; unmatched junction nucleotides: 8. Here the CDR3 reads CASSYGTDTRPQHF. In DNA form, the CDR3 reads TGTGCCAGCAGTTACGGGACAGATACTCGACCCCAGCATTTT.

The gene calls are TRBV3-1 (or the pseudogene TRBV3-2) and TRBJ1-6; TRBD1 matches 10 bases. Germline-derived CDR1 and CDR2 are LGHDT and YNNKEL (reference sequence). This CDR3 region has 14 residues. V shed 1 base and J 9 bases; nucleotides not matched to a gene: 0. The CDR3 sequence is CASSQGTGGSPLHF. The CDR3, as DNA: TGTGCCAGCAGCCAAGGGACAGGGGGTTCACCCCTCCACTTT.

J is TRBJ1-2 and V is TRBV19; 7 bases fit TRBD1. Trimming at V came to 3 bases and at J to 12 bases, leaving 4 bases not matched to a gene. The CDR3 loop spans 11 amino acids. Germline CDR1 is LNHDA and CDR2 is SQIVND (reference sequence). CDR3 nucleotide sequence: TGTGCCAGTAGTATGGGGACAGCCGACACCTTC. It yields the protein CASSMGTADTF.

V is TRBV27 and J is TRBJ2-7; 10 nucleotides match TRBD2. This CDR3 is built from 16 residues. Germline V gene sequence: CDR1 MNHEY, CDR2 SMNVEV (reference sequence). Unmatched junction bases numbered 9, after V lost 5 bases and J lost 2 bases. This chain's CDR3 is CASSPIRTSGPYEQYV. DNA for the CDR3: TGTGCCAGCAGTCCTATAAGGACTAGCGGTCCCTACGAGCAGTACGTC.